Following are 2 T cell receptor beta chains from one sample sequenced in a study of T cells in Graves' hyperthyroidism and ophthalmopathy. Amplification of TCR beta CDR3 regions was performed using RNA transcripts as template. The HTBI primer set served for first-round RT-PCR of the TCR CDR3. TCRdb redid the calling of the multiplex PCR reads with MiXCR, one entry per CDR3 protein. This sample has around 340,000 distinct CDR3 sequences, with about a sixth found just once. Sequenced sample: blood. These receptors all come from a woman aged 30 to 39 with Graves' hyperthyroidism that later progressed to Graves' ophthalmopathy.

In its sample, this clonotype was seen many times. This chain connects TRBV20-1 to TRBJ2-1, with TRBD2 identical over 11 bases. The CDR3 spans 15 residues. With V trimmed by 2 bases and J by 7 bases, 7 bases remained unmatched. The germline V gene encodes CDR1 DFQATT and CDR2 SNEGSKA (reference sequence). The DNA of the CDR3 is TGCAGTGCTAGATTACTAGCGGGAGCGGGTAATGAGCAGTTCTTC. Its translation: CSARLLAGAGNEQFF.

The rearrangement links TRBV3-1 to TRBJ2-3, with 12 nucleotides matching TRBD2. The CDR3 runs to 17 residues. The V gene end was trimmed by 0 bases and the J gene end by 8 bases; junction bases not matched to a gene: 9. Germline V gene lookup returns CDR1 LGHDT and CDR2 YNNKEL (reference sequence). The CDR3 loop reads CASSQDLPTSGRLTQYF. The CDR3 DNA is TGTGCCAGCAGCCAAGATCTTCCCACTAGCGGGAGGCTTACGCAGTATTTT.